This TCR beta chain was obtained from a study of T-cell memory formation after mild COVID-19. TCRdb called the 5' RACE reads again in MiXCR, with one record for every CDR3 protein. The sample lists 150,000 to 200,000 distinct CDR3 sequences; about 15% were seen once. To note about this clonotype: Its antigen is still unknown.

Study results and caveats: The appearance of some responding clones in pre-infection memory suggested that cross-reactive memory joined. From day 15 to 85, contracting clones were balanced between CD4 and CD8, whereas later expanders leaned toward CD4+.

J gave up 2 bases and V 5 bases, and 5 bases lay outside the gene matches. The CDR3 sequence is 14 residues long. Germline CDR1 reads MNHEY; CDR2 reads SVGEGT. The TCR comes from an adult woman who had mild COVID-19 (a few samples of this study predate the infection). Cell type and time point are not known. The chain uses TRBV6-2 or TRBV6-3 and TRBJ2-7; 8 nucleotides agree with TRBD2. Sequenced material: PBMCs or a T cell subset sorted from them (not recorded which). This chain's CDR3 is CASSLAGITYEQYF. CDR3 DNA sequence: TGTGCCAGCAGTCTAGCGGGTATTACCTACGAGCAGTACTTC.